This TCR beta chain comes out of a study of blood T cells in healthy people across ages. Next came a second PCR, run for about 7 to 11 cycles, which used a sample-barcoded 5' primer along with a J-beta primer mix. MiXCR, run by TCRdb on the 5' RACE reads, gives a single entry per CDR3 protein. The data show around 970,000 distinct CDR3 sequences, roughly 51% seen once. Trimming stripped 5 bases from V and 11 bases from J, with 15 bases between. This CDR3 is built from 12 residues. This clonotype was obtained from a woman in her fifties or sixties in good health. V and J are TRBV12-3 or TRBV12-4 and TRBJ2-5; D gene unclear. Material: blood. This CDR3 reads CASSAHITEQYF. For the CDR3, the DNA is TGTGCCAGCAGTGCCCACATTACAGAGCAGTACTTC.